Sequencing of this T cell receptor (beta chain) was carried out in a study of T cells in localized non-small cell lung cancer. Study findings and constraints: There were a median 57 of the top 100 tumor clones appearing in adjacent lung. Higher adjacent-lung clonality was associated with shorter survival. Sequencing was restricted to one tumor region; therefore, heterogeneity remains possible. Exceeding tumor, uninvolved adjacent lung had the highest T cell clonality.

With V trimmed by 1 base and J by 3 bases, 3 bases remained unmatched. This CDR3 spans 14 amino acids. Germline lookup yields CDR1 SGHRS and CDR2 YFSETQ. The protocol was immunoSEQ multiplex PCR, while the TCRdb copy is restricted to in-frame clones and leaves out a portion. This repertoire shows more than 20,000 clones, 80% to 90% found once; its top ten account for less than 15%. A word on this clone: Its antigen remains unknown.

Specimen: peripheral blood, collected before any cancer treatment. The genes are TRBV5-1 and TRBJ1-1, with 7 bases lining up with TRBD1. This TCR came from an older female donor with stage I lung adenocarcinoma. The CDR3 sequence: CASSLRGGHTEAFF. In nucleotides, the CDR3 is TGCGCCAGCAGCTTGAGAGGGGGCCACACTGAAGCTTTCTTT.